This TCR beta chain derives from a study of T-cell memory formation after mild COVID-19. Across the study: The study found TCR clusters largely donor specific. Whole-study findings and limits: For contracting clones, CD4+ ones sat mainly in CM and EM, CD8+ in EMRA. Cross-reactive memory appears to have joined, as suggested by some responding clones showing up in pre-infection memory.

As concerns this clonotype: The antigen is unknown.

Sample barcodes and UMIs were carried by the TCR alpha and TCR beta cDNA libraries that 5'RACE generated with constant-segment primers. TCRdb analysed the 5' RACE reads with MiXCR anew, one entry per CDR3 protein. This table has around 340,000 distinct CDR3 sequences, more than 15% appearing once. This clonotype was sampled from a young man who had mild COVID-19 (a few samples of this study predate the infection). Cell type and time point are not known. Sequencing used PBMCs or a T cell subset sorted from them (not recorded which).

CDR3 coding DNA: TGTGCCAGCAGCGTAGGCAGGTCACAAGAGACCCAGTACTTC. Translation gives CASSVGRSQETQYF. The rearrangement uses TRBV9 and TRBJ2-5, with D unresolved. The CDR3 is 14 amino acids. Trimming took off 0 bases at V and 2 bases at J, with 8 bases between the two ends. Germline V lookup: CDR1 SGDLS, CDR2 YYNGEE.